This TCR beta chain derives from a study of regulatory T cells in long-lasting Graves disease. Library construction for TCR beta used iRepertoire HTBI primers and Arm-PCR of CDR3 regions. TCRdb itself ran the multiplex PCR reads through MiXCR, one entry per CDR3 protein. The sample records approximately 350,000 distinct CDR3 sequences, about 11% being singletons. Time point defined: newly diagnosed GD, antithyroid drugs for less than 3 months. From PBMCs, RNA was extracted and then used to make the TCR library. CDR1 LGHNA and CDR2 YNFKEQ come from the germline V gene. With V trimmed by 2 bases and J by 4 bases, 3 bases remained unmatched. The CDR3 has 15 residues. This same sample was also part of a study on T cells in Graves' hyperthyroidism and ophthalmopathy. According to that study: Ophthalmopathy was predicted by the model a median of approximately 6.6 months ahead of onset.

This TCR was sampled from a woman under 30 with Graves disease. The input for sequencing was peripheral blood mononuclear cells (PBMCs), taken at new diagnosis, from a patient treated with antithyroid drugs. The gene calls are TRBV4-2 and TRBJ1-3; 9 bases map to TRBD1. CDR3 region: CASSQLTGGGNTIYF. CDR3 in DNA: TGTGCCAGCAGCCAACTGACAGGGGGGGGAAACACCATATATTTT.